This passage covers 11 T cell receptor beta chains from one sample sequenced in a study of T cell clones after liver transplantation. Clones were read by immunoSEQ multiplex PCR, and TCRdb kept only the in-frame ones, dropping some. The sample lists roughly 120,000 clones, approximately 90% occurring once. The sequences come from CD4+ T cells from blood, collected 12 months after liver transplant. The receptors stem from a human patient who received a liver transplant. Some of these T cells may belong to the graft donor.

The gene calls are TRBV5-1 and TRBJ2-7; TRBD1 agrees at 9 bases. In germline, CDR1 is SGHRS, CDR2 YFSETQ. J lost 0 bases, V lost 4 bases, and 5 bases had no gene match. The CDR3 has 15 residues. For the CDR3, the DNA is TGCGCCAGCAGCCCCGGGACAGGGATCTCCTACGAGCAGTACTTC. Translating it yields CASSPGTGISYEQYF. The full variable domain, its missing parts supplied by reference TRBV5-1 and TRBJ2-7, is KAGVTQTPRYLIKTRGQQVTLSCSPISGHRSVSWYQQTPGQGLQFLFEYFSETQRNKGNFPGRFSGRQFSNSRSEMNVSTLELGDSALYLCASSPGTGISYEQYFGPGTRLTVT.

In this sample, this clone turned up once. The chain combines TRBV19 with TRBJ2-7; tentatively, D is TRBD1 (5 bases). Per the germline V gene, CDR1 is LNHDA and CDR2 is SQIVND (reference sequence). The CDR3 is 14 residues long. The V end lost 4 bases, the J end lost 3 bases, and 13 bases lay between the germline ends. The CDR3 spells CASSTGQTGYEQYF. In DNA form, the CDR3 reads TGTGCCAGTAGTACAGGCCAAACAGGCTACGAGCAGTACTTC.

The chain employs TRBV11-2 and TRBJ1-1; D is unresolved. The CDR3 contains 14 residues. Germline V gene lookup returns CDR1 SGHAT and CDR2 FQNNGV. V lost 3 bases, J lost 1 base, and 9 bases lay in between. The CDR3 loop is CASSFLPGNTEAFF. The CDR3 coding sequence is TGTGCCAGCAGCTTCCTGCCTGGGAACACTGAAGCTTTCTTT.

This clone was detected once. The CDR3 DNA follows: TGTGCCAGCAGTTTATTCGCCACAGATACGCAGTATTTT. The encoded protein is CASSLFATDTQYF. The chain carries TRBV28 and TRBJ2-3; D gene ambiguous. Germline V lookup: CDR1 MDHEN, CDR2 SYDVKM. V lost 1 base and J 2 bases, leaving 4 bases between the germline ends. This CDR3 region has 13 residues.

The chain joins TRBV7-7 to TRBJ2-1; tentatively, D is TRBD2 (5 bases). The CDR3 is made up of 13 amino acids. Germline CDR1 is SSHAT and CDR2 is FNYEAQ (reference sequence). V lost 5 bases to trimming and J lost 5 bases, with 10 bases between them. Here the CDR3 DNA reads TGTGCCAGCAGCACCGGACTGAACAATGAGCAGTTCTTC. It codes for CASSTGLNNEQFF.

J is TRBJ1-5 and V is TRBV7-2; a possible D gene is TRBD1 (5 bases). The CDR3 spans 15 residues. Germline CDR1 is SGHTA and CDR2 is FQGNSA. The V gene lost 5 bases and the J gene lost 2 bases, with 13 bases spanning the gap. The CDR3 is CASSGGEYGNQPQHF. The CDR3 DNA is TGTGCCAGCAGCGGGGGGGAATATGGCAATCAGCCCCAGCATTTT.

The CDR3 loop is CASRAQWVYGYTF. The CDR3 bases are TGTGCCAGCAGAGCTCAATGGGTCTATGGCTACACCTTC. V gene TRBV2 combines with J gene TRBJ1-2; D is undetermined. This CDR3 is 13 amino acids long. Deletions cut 6 bases from V and 4 bases from J, with 12 bases between. Looked up from germline, CDR1 is SNHLY and CDR2 is FYNNEI.

This chain uses TRBV25-1 with TRBJ2-3; D is uncertain. This CDR3 is 13 amino acids long. Trimming removed 4 bases from V and 14 bases from J, with 19 bases in between. Germline CDR1 and CDR2: MGHDK and SYGVNS. CDR3 DNA: TGTGCCAGCAGTGGGCCGATGAAGGATACGTTGTATTTT. Protein product: CASSGPMKDTLYF.

J is TRBJ2-7 and V is TRBV27; D possibly corresponds to TRBD2 (6 bases). The germline gives CDR1 MNHEY, CDR2 SMNVEV (reference sequence). V was shortened by 5 bases and J by 2 bases, with 19 bases between the two germline ends. CDR3 length: 16 residues. DNA for the CDR3: TGTGCCAGCAGTCATTACGGCGGGGTAGTTCCCTACGAGCAGTACTTC. This translates into CASSHYGGVVPYEQYF.

For this clone: Other DNA sequences in the sample encode the same CDR3. This chain links TRBV9 with TRBJ2-7; a possible D gene is TRBD2 (6 bases). Germline-derived CDR1 and CDR2 are SGDLS and YYNGEE. V was cut by 3 bases and J by 4 bases, with 14 bases left in between. This CDR3 spans 14 amino acids. CDR3 coding DNA: TGTGCCAGCAGCGCCGGGACTTCCTCATACGAGCAGTACTTC. Encoded protein: CASSAGTSSYEQYF. The full variable domain, with the rest looked up from reference TRBV9 and TRBJ2-7, is DSGVTQTPKHLITATGQRVTLRCSPRSGDLSVYWYQQSLDQGLQFLIQYYNGEERAKGNILERFSAQQFPDLHSELNLSSLELGDSALYFCASSAGTSSYEQYFGPGTRLTVT.

The chain carries TRBV28 and TRBJ2-7; 12 nucleotides line up with TRBD2. With 4 bases clipped from V and 8 bases from J, the junction kept 9 bases outside the gene matches. The germline V gene has CDR1 MDHEN and CDR2 SYDVKM. This CDR3 has 15 residues. The CDR3 protein is CASSSSSGRAYQQYF. The DNA of the CDR3 is TGTGCCAGCAGTTCATCTAGCGGGAGGGCCTATCAGCAGTACTTC.